This T cell receptor (beta chain) was identified during a study of blood T cell repertoires in COVID-19. Looking at the study overall: Researchers got acute and convalescent COVID-19 samples from the United States, Italy and Spain. PBMCs, B-cell-depleted T cells, or T cells were the source of the cDNA or gDNA that made up the material.

Under the authors' procedure: Amplification of reference gene primers was used by the study to estimate nucleated cell counts. Some clones are missing from TCRdb's copy, which holds only in-frame ones; the method was immunoSEQ multiplex PCR. V and J calls plus clone size are reproduced from that table; the DNA served to infer D and trimming. The sample holds about 270,000 clones; 80% to 90% are singletons and the top ten take roughly 11%. Per germline, CDR1 SNHLY and CDR2 FYNNEI. V shed 7 bases and J 5 bases; nucleotides not matched to a gene: 6. This CDR3 region has 13 residues. The chain uses TRBV2 and TRBJ1-1; 8 nucleotides agree with TRBD1. The sequence was obtained from a woman between 65 and 79 years old with acute or convalescent COVID-19. The sample comprised peripheral blood. The DNA for the CDR3 is TGTGCCAGCAACGGACAGGGAGGAACTGAAGCTTTCTTT. This codes for CASNGQGGTEAFF.